This T cell receptor beta chain was recorded in a study of blood T cells in healthy people across ages. A second PCR, run for about 7 to 11 cycles, used a sample-barcoded 5' primer plus a J-beta primer mix. A single record per CDR3 protein comes from TCRdb applying MiXCR to the 5' RACE reads. This table has about 640,000 distinct CDR3 sequences, around 31% appearing once. Per the germline V gene, CDR1 is SGHRS and CDR2 is YFSETQ. The CDR3 runs 18 residues. V lost 1 base and J lost 7, with 24 bases in between. This clonotype has ten or more counts. Specimen: blood. This sequence originates from an elderly woman in good health. V usage is TRBV5-1 and J usage is TRBJ2-1, with D perhaps TRBD2 (7 bases). DNA for the CDR3: TGCGCCAGCAGCTTGAAGGTCGGCGGGGGCCCCGGGGGGAATGAGCAGTTCTTC. Residues: CASSLKVGGGPGGNEQFF.